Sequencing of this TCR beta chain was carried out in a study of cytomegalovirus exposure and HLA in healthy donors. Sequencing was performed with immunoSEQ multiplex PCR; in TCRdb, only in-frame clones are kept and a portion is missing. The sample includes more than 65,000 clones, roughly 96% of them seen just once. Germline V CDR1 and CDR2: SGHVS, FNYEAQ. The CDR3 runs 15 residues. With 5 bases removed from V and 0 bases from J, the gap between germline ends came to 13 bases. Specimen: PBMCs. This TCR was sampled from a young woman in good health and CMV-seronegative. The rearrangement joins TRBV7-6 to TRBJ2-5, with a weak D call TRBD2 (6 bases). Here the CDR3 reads CASSRGTLYQETQYF. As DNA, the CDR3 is TGTGCCAGCAGCCGTGGGACTTTGTACCAAGAGACCCAGTACTTC.